The 4 T cell receptor beta chains in this list originate from one sample, sequenced in a study of identical twins. TCRdb independently ran MiXCR on the 5' RACE reads; one entry per CDR3 protein. Of about 250,000 distinct CDR3 sequences in the sample, 7.5% were seen once. This same sample was also taken into another study, of yellow fever vaccine responses in identical twins.

What was sequenced was CD8+ T cells sorted from blood. These receptors all come from a woman younger than 35 in good health.

This sequence joins TRBV7-9 and TRBJ2-5; 9 nucleotides align to TRBD2. The germline V gene has CDR1 SEHNR and CDR2 FQNEAQ (reference sequence). The ends lost 5 bases at V and 1 base at J; junction bases unmatched: 11. The CDR3 extends over 17 amino acids. The CDR3 sequence is CASSTPGSRGGQETQYF. The CDR3 DNA is TGTGCCAGCAGCACGCCGGGGTCGCGGGGGGGCCAAGAGACCCAGTACTTC. The full variable domain, completed using reference TRBV7-9 and TRBJ2-5, is DTGVSQNPRHKITKRGQNVTFRCDPISEHNRLYWYRQTLGQGPEFLTYFQNEAQLEKSRLLSDRFSAERPKGSFSTLEIQRTEQGDSAMYLCASSTPGSRGGQETQYFGPGTRLLVL.

This clonotype was observed many times. The chain joins TRBV4-1 to TRBJ2-7, with no clear D. V was trimmed by 0 bases and J by 0 bases, leaving 6 bases between them. Germline V gene data show CDR1 as MGHRA and CDR2 as YSYEKL. There are 14 residues in the CDR3. This CDR3 reads CASSQDKSSYEQYF. The DNA of the CDR3 is TGCGCCAGCAGCCAAGACAAGAGCTCCTACGAGCAGTACTTC.

This clonotype showed up just a few times. The CDR3 reads CASIKGVTGELFF. The CDR3, as DNA: TGTGCCAGCATCAAAGGGGTTACCGGGGAGCTGTTTTTT. The rearrangement links TRBV6-1 to TRBJ2-2; perhaps TRBD1 as D (5 bases). The germline gives CDR1 MNHNS, CDR2 SASEGT. This CDR3 region has 13 residues. Between the trimmed V and J ends, which lost 7 bases and 5 bases, there was a span of 11 bases.

The chain has TRBV10-1 and TRBJ2-7, with D perhaps given as TRBD1 or TRBD2 (5 bases each). V was trimmed by 0 bases and J by 2 bases, leaving 11 bases between them. There are 15 residues in the CDR3. In germline, CDR1 is WNHNN, CDR2 SYGVQD (reference sequence). CDR3 sequence reads: CASSESRDGPYEQYV. The CDR3 DNA is TGCGCCAGCAGTGAGTCGAGGGACGGACCCTACGAGCAGTACGTC.